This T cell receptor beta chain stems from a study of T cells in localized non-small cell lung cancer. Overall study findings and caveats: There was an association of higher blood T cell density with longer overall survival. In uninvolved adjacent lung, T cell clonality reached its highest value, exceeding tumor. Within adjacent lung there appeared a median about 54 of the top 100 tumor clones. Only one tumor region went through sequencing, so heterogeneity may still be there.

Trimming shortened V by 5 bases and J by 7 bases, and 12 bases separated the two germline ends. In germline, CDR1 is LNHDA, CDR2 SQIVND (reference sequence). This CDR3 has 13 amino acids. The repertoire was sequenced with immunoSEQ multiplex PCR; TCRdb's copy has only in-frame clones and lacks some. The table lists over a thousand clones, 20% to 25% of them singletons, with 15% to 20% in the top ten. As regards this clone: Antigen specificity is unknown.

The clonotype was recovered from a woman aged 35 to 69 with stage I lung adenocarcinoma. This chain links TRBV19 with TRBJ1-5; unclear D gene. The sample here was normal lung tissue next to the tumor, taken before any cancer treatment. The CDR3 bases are TGTGCCAGTAGTGATGACAAGCGGCAGCCCCAGCATTTT. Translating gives CASSDDKRQPQHF.